One sample yielded the 18 T cell receptor beta chains listed below, sequenced in a study of blood T cell repertoires in COVID-19. TCRdb's copy holds only in-frame clones and misses some; the assay was immunoSEQ multiplex PCR. Of approximately 200,000 clones in the sample, 80% were seen once. The sequencing input was PBMCs or T cells enriched from blood (not recorded which). These receptors all stem from a woman between 35 and 50 years old with acute COVID-19.

This clone was seen just once. The CDR3 here is CASSFLYGYTF. In nucleotides, the CDR3 is TGTGCCAGCAGTTTCCTATATGGCTACACCTTC. The J gene is TRBJ1-2, the V gene TRBV28; no clear D. This CDR3 has 11 amino acids. Between the trimmed V and J ends, which lost 3 bases and 5 bases, there was a span of 4 bases. Germline V lookup: CDR1 MDHEN, CDR2 SYDVKM.

The genes are TRBV5-1 and TRBJ2-7, with 11 bases fitting TRBD1. The ends lost 0 bases at V and 2 bases at J; junction bases unmatched: 4. CDR1 is SGHRS, CDR2 YFSETQ, per germline. This CDR3 has 16 amino acids. The CDR3 loop is CASSLAPGQGAYEQYF. Written as DNA, the CDR3 is TGCGCCAGCAGCTTGGCTCCGGGACAGGGGGCCTACGAGCAGTACTTC.

The V call is TRBV5-6, the J call TRBJ2-5; 9 bases align to TRBD2. The CDR3 spans 17 residues. Germline assignment: CDR1 SGHDT and CDR2 YYEEEE. J gave up 5 bases and V 1 base, and 12 bases lay outside the gene matches. Written as DNA, the CDR3 is TGTGCCAGCAGCTTGATAGTGGTAGCGGGAGATGGGGAGACCCAGTACTTC. It yields the protein CASSLIVVAGDGETQYF.

In this sample, this clone is medium-sized. The chain joins TRBV15 to TRBJ2-5, with a possible D match to TRBD2 (5 bases). Trimming pared 2 bases from V and 4 bases from J, leaving 8 bases between. Germline V gene sequence: CDR1 LNHNV, CDR2 YYDKDF (reference sequence). The CDR3 length is 13 residues. DNA of the CDR3: TGTGCCACCAGCAGACTAGCCGGAGAGACCCAGTACTTC. This encodes CATSRLAGETQYF. The full variable domain, with the rest looked up from reference TRBV15 and TRBJ2-5, is DAMVIQNPRYQVTQFGKPVTLSCSQTLNHNVMYWYQQKSSQAPKLLFHYYDKDFNNEADTPDNFQSRRPNTSFCFLDIRSPGLGDTAMYLCATSRLAGETQYFGPGTRLLVL.

This clone occurred once. The J gene is TRBJ2-3, the V gene TRBV24-1; TRBD2 matches at 7 bases. The junction had 7 bases not matched to a gene; V was cut back by 0 bases and J by 2 bases. The germline V gene encodes CDR1 KGHDR and CDR2 SFDVKD. This CDR3 has 17 residues. The DNA of the CDR3 is TGTGCCACCAGTGATTTGCAGGCTAGCGGATACACAGATACGCAGTATTTT. Translating it yields CATSDLQASGYTDTQYF.

The chain carries TRBV28 and TRBJ1-6; 7 nucleotides align to TRBD1. CDR3 length: 14 amino acids. In germline, CDR1 is MDHEN, CDR2 SYDVKM. Trimming at V came to 8 bases and at J to 5 bases, leaving 6 bases not matched to a gene. CDR3 nucleotides: TGTGCCAGCGGATTAACAGGGGATAATTCACCCCTCCACTTT. It is translated as CASGLTGDNSPLHF.

The chain couples TRBV19 to TRBJ2-7, with TRBD1 matching 10 bases. This CDR3 comprises 13 residues. Germline-derived CDR1 and CDR2 are LNHDA and SQIVND (reference sequence). V dropped 9 bases and J dropped 2; count of bases not matched to a gene: 4. The CDR3 DNA reads TGTGCCAGCAGGGACAGGGGAACCTACGAGCAGTACTTC. Translated, it gives CASRDRGTYEQYF. Based on the CDR3 plus reference TRBV19 and TRBJ2-7, the full variable domain is DGGITQSPKYLFRKEGQNVTLSCEQNLNHDAMYWYRQDPGQGLRLIYYSQIVNDFQKGDIAEGYSVSREKKESFPLTVTSAQKNPTAFYLCASRDRGTYEQYFGPGTRLTVT.

The table lists this clone with a few counts. The CDR3 bases are TGTGCCACCAGTGAAGGGGCCCAGGGTCGAGGCGGGGAGCTGTTTTTT. Translation: CATSEGAQGRGGELFF. J is TRBJ2-2 and V is TRBV24-1, with D perhaps TRBD1 (5 bases). CDR1 is KGHDR, CDR2 SFDVKD, per germline. The V and J ends lost 4 bases and 7 bases respectively, with 18 bases between them. This CDR3 comprises 16 residues.

V and J are TRBV27 and TRBJ2-7; TRBD1 agrees at 8 bases. Trimming at V came to 6 bases and at J to 3 bases, leaving 4 bases not matched to a gene. The CDR3 has 13 amino acids. The germline gives CDR1 MNHEY, CDR2 SMNVEV (reference sequence). CDR3 DNA sequence: TGTGCCAGCAGACGGGGACAGGTCTACGAGCAGTACTTC. Translating it yields CASRRGQVYEQYF.

This clone was detected a few times. The chain has TRBV30 and TRBJ1-6, with a possible D match to TRBD1 (6 bases). V lost 3 bases, J lost 1 base, and 13 bases lay in between. Looked up from germline, CDR1 is GTSNPN and CDR2 is SVGIG (reference sequence). This CDR3 is 16 amino acids long. DNA for the CDR3: TGTGCCTGGAGGCGAGGGGGAAGGTCCTATAATTCACCCCTCCACTTT. It codes for CAWRRGGRSYNSPLHF.

V is TRBV7-2 and J is TRBJ2-5; tentatively, D is TRBD2 (6 bases). This CDR3 spans 18 amino acids. Deletions cut 3 bases from V and 5 bases from J, with 25 bases between. Per germline, CDR1 SGHTA and CDR2 FQGNSA. The CDR3 loop reads CASSLRDSGSGFGETQYF. The CDR3 coding sequence is TGTGCCAGCAGCTTGCGGGACTCGGGCTCGGGTTTCGGCGAGACCCAGTACTTC.

The chain carries TRBV5-1 and TRBJ2-7; 8 nucleotides agree with TRBD1. Trimming took 3 bases from V and 0 from J; bases not matched to a gene: 8. Germline loops: CDR1 SGHRS, CDR2 YFSETQ. The CDR3 has 16 residues. The DNA for the CDR3 is TGCGCCAGCAGCTCCGGACAGGGAATAAGCTCCTACGAGCAGTACTTC. Translation gives CASSSGQGISSYEQYF. Using reference TRBV5-1 and TRBJ2-7 for the parts outside the CDR3, the full variable domain is KAGVTQTPRYLIKTRGQQVTLSCSPISGHRSVSWYQQTPGQGLQFLFEYFSETQRNKGNFPGRFSGRQFSNSRSEMNVSTLELGDSALYLCASSSGQGISSYEQYFGPGTRLTVT.

This rearrangement joins TRBV7-6 to TRBJ2-2; no clear D gene. Looked up from germline, CDR1 is SGHVS and CDR2 is FNYEAQ. Deletions cut 6 bases from V and 5 bases from J, with 7 bases between. This CDR3 is built from 12 residues. The DNA for the CDR3 is TGTGCCAGCAGTTTGGCTACCGGGGAGCTGTTTTTT. This codes for CASSLATGELFF. The full variable domain, with the rest looked up from reference TRBV7-6 and TRBJ2-2, is GAGVSQSPRYKVTKRGQDVALRCDPISGHVSLYWYRQALGQGPEFLTYFNYEAQQDKSGLPNDRFSAERPEGSISTLTIQRTEQRDSAMYRCASSLATGELFFGEGSRLTVL.

The chain combines TRBV6-5 with TRBJ1-1; perhaps TRBD1 as D (5 bases). Germline CDR1 is MNHEY and CDR2 is SVGAGI. This CDR3 has 14 amino acids. V was pared by 6 bases and J by 4 bases, with 15 bases between. In DNA, the CDR3 is TGTGCCAGCAGGGGGGTGGGAGGGATCACTGAAGCTTTCTTT. Protein product: CASRGVGGITEAFF.

The chain links TRBV9 to TRBJ2-5; 14 bases are shared with TRBD2. J lost 5 bases, V lost 3 bases, and 6 bases had no gene match. CDR1 and CDR2 from the germline V gene are SGDLS and YYNGEE. This CDR3 spans 16 amino acids. DNA of the CDR3: TGTGCCAGCAGCGCTATGACTAGCGGGGGGGCCGAGACCCAGTACTTC. This sequence encodes CASSAMTSGGAETQYF.

The chain has TRBV6-5 and TRBJ2-2, with D possibly being TRBD1 (5 bases). This CDR3 has 15 residues. CDR1 and CDR2 from the germline V gene are MNHEY and SVGAGI. V was clipped by 2 bases and J by 2 bases, with 9 bases between them. DNA for the CDR3: TGTGCCAGCAGTTACGGGGCGGCAAACACCGGGGAGCTGTTTTTT. Residues: CASSYGAANTGELFF.

This sequence joins TRBV6-5 and TRBJ2-6, with D perhaps TRBD1 (5 bases). The CDR3 extends over 15 amino acids. Germline V CDR1 and CDR2: MNHEY, SVGAGI. Trimming removed 4 bases from V and 0 bases from J, with 7 bases in between. The CDR3, as DNA: TGTGCCAGCAGTTCCGACAGCTCTGGGGCCAACGTCCTGACTTTC. Protein product: CASSSDSSGANVLTF.

The rearrangement uses TRBV15 and TRBJ2-7, with 7 bases that match TRBD2. Germline V gene data show CDR1 as LNHNV and CDR2 as YYDKDF (reference sequence). J was trimmed by 2 bases and V by 0 bases; bases with no gene match: 4. The CDR3 is 15 residues long. CDR3 DNA: TGTGCCACCAGCAGAGACCCCGGACTAGCCTACGAGCAGTACTTC. The encoded protein is CATSRDPGLAYEQYF.